This T cell receptor beta chain originates from a study of Graves' ophthalmopathy and Graves' hyperthyroidism. This clonotype showed up many times. Amplification targeted the TCR beta CDR3 regions, with RNA transcripts as the source material. In the first round, RT-PCR was carried out with HTBI primers, and a multiplex PCR formed the second round. TCRdb used MiXCR to reprocess the multiplex PCR reads, holding one entry per CDR3 protein. Of hundreds of thousands of distinct CDR3 sequences in the sample, about two fifths were seen once. CDR1 DFQATT and CDR2 SNEGSKA come from the germline V gene (reference sequence). The CDR3 has 14 amino acids. Between the trimmed V and J ends, which lost 6 bases and 1 base, there was a span of 15 bases. Serum thyroxine and TRAb, along with clinical symptoms, thyroid ultrasound and orbital computed tomography, were what diagnosis relied on.

Input material: peripheral blood. V usage is TRBV20-1 and J usage is TRBJ1-2; a weak D match, TRBD1 (6 bases). The source is an adult man with Graves' ophthalmopathy. DNA of the CDR3: TGCAGTGCCAGTTTAATACAGGGTAACTATGGCTACACCTTC. It is translated as CSASLIQGNYGYTF.